Each of the 18 T cell receptor beta chains below was sequenced from the same sample in a study of T cells after yellow fever vaccination. TCRdb redid the calling of the 5' RACE reads with MiXCR, one entry per CDR3 protein. The sample carries some 54,000 distinct CDR3 sequences, 6.6% recorded once. The sequencing used CD8+ T cells not binding an NS4B(214-222) dextramer, sorted from PBMCs, collected approximately 47 days after the first yellow fever vaccination. Receptor source: a young man who received the YFV17D yellow fever vaccine.

This clonotype occurred a few times. The rearrangement uses TRBV18 and TRBJ1-5; tentative D call: TRBD1 (5 bases). Trimming pared 2 bases from V and 0 bases from J, leaving 14 bases between. Germline V lookup: CDR1 KGHSH, CDR2 LQKENI. This CDR3 spans 17 amino acids. The CDR3 bases are TGTGCCAGCTCACCAAAGCAGGGCGGGTATAGCAATCAGCCCCAGCATTTT. Amino acids: CASSPKQGGYSNQPQHF.

This clonotype was observed many times. CDR3 protein: CASSKVQGSRADTQYF. CDR3 sequence (DNA): TGTGCCAGCAGCAAAGTGCAGGGAAGTCGGGCGGATACGCAGTATTTT. This rearrangement joins TRBV21-1 to TRBJ2-3; TRBD1, as called in the table, went unchecked against the DNA. TRBV21-1 corresponds to a pseudogene. CDR3 size: 16 residues.

The rearrangement joins TRBV11-2 to TRBJ1-1; no clear D gene. V shed 1 base and J shed 7 bases, with 7 bases lying between them. Germline V gives CDR1 SGHAT, CDR2 FQNNGV. CDR3 length: 12 amino acids. CDR3 protein: CASSLVGSEAFF. Here the CDR3 DNA reads TGTGCCAGCAGCTTAGTAGGGAGTGAAGCTTTCTTT.

The table lists this clonotype with a few counts. The chain uses TRBV27 and TRBJ2-7, with 9 bases lining up with TRBD1. The CDR3 covers 15 residues. Germline V gives CDR1 MNHEY, CDR2 SMNVEV (reference sequence). The V gene end was trimmed by 3 bases and the J gene end by 3 bases; junction bases not matched to a gene: 6. The chain's CDR3 is CASSLVGQGFYEQYF. The CDR3 DNA reads as TGTGCCAGCAGTTTGGTAGGACAGGGGTTCTACGAGCAGTACTTC.

This clonotype has only one observation. A much more abundant neighbour one base away suggests this may be a read error. The rearrangement joins TRBV20-1 to TRBJ1-1; 8 bases are a match to TRBD1. V dropped 0 bases and J dropped 4; count of bases not matched to a gene: 7. The CDR3 runs 15 residues. Germline V gene lookup returns CDR1 DFQATT and CDR2 SNEGSKA (reference sequence). The CDR3 DNA reads as TGCAGTGCTAGAGATGGGGAAACAGGGGGCACTGAAGCTTTCTTT. Translating it yields CSARDGETGGTEAFF.

This clonotype turned up a few times. The chain uses TRBV6-5 and TRBJ1-2; D ambiguous. The CDR3 has 13 residues. Germline V gene sequence: CDR1 MNHEY, CDR2 SVGAGI. V was cut by 0 bases and J by 0 bases, with 2 bases left in between. Here the CDR3 DNA reads TGTGCCAGCAGTTACTCGGCTAACTATGGCTACACCTTC. Its protein product is CASSYSANYGYTF.

This clonotype was seen repeatedly, ten times or more. The chain uses TRBV5-1 and TRBJ2-3, with 9 positions matching TRBD2. The CDR3 covers 18 residues. The trim removed 1 base at V and 2 bases at J, leaving 11 bases unmatched. Germline-derived CDR1 and CDR2 are SGHRS and YFSETQ. As DNA, the CDR3 is TGCGCCAGCAGCTTGAATCCCCCAAGCGGGGGGCCCACAGATACGCAGTATTTT. It specifies CASSLNPPSGGPTDTQYF.

The sample holds many counts of this clonotype. The chain combines TRBV29-1 with TRBJ1-1; D gene uncertain. V was clipped by 2 bases and J by 0 bases, with 10 bases between them. In germline, CDR1 is SQVTM, CDR2 ANQGSEA. The CDR3 extends over 14 amino acids. CDR3 sequence reads: CSVEKLGLNTEAFF. In DNA, the CDR3 is TGCAGCGTTGAAAAATTGGGGTTGAACACTGAAGCTTTCTTT.

The chain employs TRBV4-3 and TRBJ2-1; TRBD1 agrees at 8 bases. Unmatched junction bases numbered 6, after V lost 3 bases and J lost 8 bases. This CDR3 is 14 amino acids long. Germline CDR1 LGHNA, CDR2 YSLEER. The CDR3 here is CASSQWTGWDEQFF. The CDR3 nucleotides read TGCGCCAGCAGCCAGTGGACAGGGTGGGATGAGCAGTTCTTC.

This clonotype was counted only a few times. The chain has TRBV7-6 and TRBJ1-4; the D is unclear. With 6 bases removed from V and 8 bases from J, the gap between germline ends came to 16 bases. Germline CDR1 is SGHVS and CDR2 is FNYEAQ. The CDR3 length is 14 residues. The CDR3 DNA is TGTGCCAGCAGACCCCCTGAGCGGTGGGAAAAACTGTTTTTT. This sequence encodes CASRPPERWEKLFF.

This clonotype has more than one count but fewer than ten. This rearrangement joins TRBV15 to TRBJ2-7, with unresolved D. V shed 3 bases and J shed 0 bases, with 6 bases lying between them. This CDR3 has 13 amino acids. Germline V gene lookup returns CDR1 LNHNV and CDR2 YYDKDF (reference sequence). The CDR3 region has the DNA TGTGCCACCAGCAGGGCTCGCTCCTACGAGCAGTACGTC. Amino acids: CATSRARSYEQYV.

Ten or more counts support this clonotype. This sequence joins TRBV5-5 and TRBJ1-2, with D tentatively TRBD1 (6 bases). CDR1 and CDR2 from the germline V gene are SGHKS and YYEKEE (reference sequence). Trimming cost V 4 bases and J 6 bases, with 13 bases left between them. There are 13 residues in the CDR3. The CDR3 reads CASSSGKGDGYTF. CDR3 coding DNA: TGTGCCAGCAGCAGCGGAAAGGGGGATGGCTACACCTTC. The full variable domain, in which reference TRBV5-5 and TRBJ1-2 provide the parts outside the CDR3, is DAGVTQSPTHLIKTRGQQVTLRCSPISGHKSVSWYQQVLGQGPQFIFQYYEKEERGRGNFPDRFSARQFPNYSSELNVNALLLGDSALYLCASSSGKGDGYTFGSGTRLTVV.

Ten or more counts support this clonotype. The chain recombines TRBV4-1 with TRBJ2-3; D might be TRBD1 or TRBD2, each matching 6 bases. The CDR3 sequence is 15 residues long. The germline gives CDR1 MGHRA, CDR2 YSYEKL. The V gene lost 6 bases and the J gene lost 5 bases, with 18 bases spanning the gap. CDR3 region: CASSTVPGAQDTQYF. The CDR3 DNA sequence: TGCGCCAGCAGTACAGTCCCGGGGGCCCAAGATACGCAGTATTTT.

V gene TRBV5-1 combines with J gene TRBJ2-3; D is undetermined. V lost 2 bases, J lost 6 bases, and 10 bases lay in between. From germline, CDR1 is SGHRS and CDR2 YFSETQ. CDR3 size: 13 residues. CDR3 DNA sequence: TGCGCCAGCAGCTTCGGGCCTATGGATACGCAGTATTTT. Protein: CASSFGPMDTQYF.

Ten or more counts support this clonotype. This chain connects TRBV15 to TRBJ2-7; D not certain. The germline V and J ends were trimmed by 5 bases and 0 bases, with 8 bases remaining between them. Germline V gene lookup returns CDR1 LNHNV and CDR2 YYDKDF (reference sequence). This CDR3 is built from 13 residues. CDR3 protein: CATSLSVSYEQYF. DNA of the CDR3: TGTGCCACCAGCTTGTCAGTCTCCTACGAGCAGTACTTC.

This clonotype showed up many times. This chain uses TRBV5-1 with TRBJ1-1; a weak D match, TRBD1 (6 bases). This CDR3 is 14 amino acids long. V lost 4 bases and J lost 2, with 12 bases in between. Per the germline V gene, CDR1 is SGHRS and CDR2 is YFSETQ. The CDR3 DNA follows: TGCGCCAGCAGCCGCTACAGGGCAAACACTGAAGCTTTCTTT. This translates into CASSRYRANTEAFF.

The table lists this clonotype with a few counts. The V and J genes are TRBV6-5 and TRBJ1-4; perhaps TRBD1 as D (5 bases). There are 15 residues in the CDR3. Trimming left V 2 bases short and J 6 bases short, with 13 bases between. Germline lookup yields CDR1 MNHEY and CDR2 SVGAGI. The CDR3 is CASSYKLGAYEKLFF. The CDR3 DNA is TGTGCCAGCAGTTACAAACTCGGGGCGTATGAAAAACTGTTTTTT.

The chain uses TRBV6-5 and TRBJ2-3, with D perhaps TRBD1 (5 bases). CDR1 is MNHEY and CDR2 is SVGAGI in the germline V gene. The V and J ends lost 0 bases and 4 bases respectively, with 17 bases between them. The CDR3 sequence is 17 residues long. The CDR3 protein is CASSYSTAGIMADTQYF. The CDR3 nucleotides are TGTGCCAGCAGTTACTCGACGGCAGGGATAATGGCAGATACGCAGTATTTT.